The 30 T cell receptor beta chains below all came from one sample that was sequenced in a study of shared clonotypes between healthy human individuals. Using immunoSEQ multiplex PCR, the repertoire was profiled, and TCRdb retains in-frame clones only, with some absent. Of more than 550,000 clones listed, approximately 72% are singletons. The sample comprised memory CD4+ T cells sorted from blood. Subset given: CD45RA-negative fraction. The receptors derive from a woman aged 25 to 39 in good health.

V and J are TRBV28 and TRBJ2-6; 8 bases fit TRBD1. The junction had 9 bases not matched to a gene; V was cut back by 7 bases and J by 1 base. Germline V lookup: CDR1 MDHEN, CDR2 SYDVKM. The CDR3 is 17 amino acids. The CDR3 sequence is CASMPQGARSGANVLTF. CDR3 DNA: TGTGCCAGCATGCCCCAGGGGGCGCGTTCTGGGGCCAACGTCCTGACTTTC.

V and J are TRBV14 and TRBJ1-3, with 9 bases identical to TRBD1. J gave up 0 bases and V 4 bases, and 7 bases lay outside the gene matches. Per germline, CDR1 SGHDN and CDR2 FVKESK. This CDR3 is 17 amino acids long. This CDR3 is CASSRYRGQGSGNTIYF. DNA of the CDR3: TGTGCCAGCAGCCGGTACCGGGGACAGGGCTCTGGAAACACCATATATTTT.

The chain recombines TRBV5-5 with TRBJ1-3; tentatively, D is TRBD1 (5 bases). The CDR3 extends over 15 amino acids. With 2 bases removed from V and 1 base from J, the gap between germline ends came to 10 bases. CDR1 and CDR2 from the germline V gene are SGHKS and YYEKEE (reference sequence). CDR3 DNA sequence: TGTGCCAGCAGCTTCTACAGGTCTTCTGGAAACACCATATATTTT. It yields the protein CASSFYRSSGNTIYF.

The CDR3 spells CAVRDQNTGELFF. CDR3 nucleotide sequence: TGTGCCGTCCGGGACCAAAACACCGGGGAGCTGTTTTTT. The V call is TRBV19, the J call TRBJ2-2, with D tentatively TRBD1 or TRBD2 (5 bases each). Germline V gives CDR1 LNHDA, CDR2 SQIVND (reference sequence). The CDR3 is made up of 13 amino acids. The germline V and J ends were trimmed by 11 bases and 2 bases, with 12 bases remaining between them.

The chain links TRBV30 to TRBJ1-5; no clear D gene. The length of the CDR3 is 18 residues. Germline V gene lookup returns CDR1 GTSNPN and CDR2 SVGIG (reference sequence). V lost 2 bases and J lost 0, with 20 bases in between. This CDR3 reads CAWSPAGTKIYSNQPQHF. The CDR3 nucleotides are TGTGCCTGGAGTCCTGCAGGAACCAAAATCTATAGCAATCAGCCCCAGCATTTT. The whole variable domain, remainder taken from reference TRBV30 and TRBJ1-5, is SQTIHQWPATLVQPVGSPLSLECTVEGTSNPNLYWYRQAAGRGLQLLFYSVGIGQISSEVPQNLSASRPQDRQFILSSKKLLLSDSGFYLCAWSPAGTKIYSNQPQHFGDGTRLSIL.

This sequence joins TRBV19 and TRBJ1-2, with a tentative D call TRBD1 (5 bases). The V gene lost 8 bases and the J gene lost 0 bases, with 10 bases spanning the gap. CDR3 size: 13 residues. Per the germline V gene, CDR1 is LNHDA and CDR2 is SQIVND (reference sequence). The CDR3, as DNA: TGTGCCAGTTGGGACTTTACTAACTATGGCTACACCTTC. Amino acids: CASWDFTNYGYTF.

The chain joins TRBV7-6 to TRBJ2-1; 7 nucleotides match TRBD2. V was clipped by 5 bases and J by 2 bases; unmatched bases: 6. This CDR3 is 15 amino acids long. From germline, CDR1 is SGHVS and CDR2 FNYEAQ. The CDR3 reads CASSISSGPYNEQFF. CDR3 DNA: TGTGCCAGCAGCATCTCTAGCGGACCCTACAATGAGCAGTTCTTC.

CDR3 loop: CASSLAGRGASYEQYF. In nucleotides, the CDR3 is TGTGCCAGCAGCTTAGCGGGGCGGGGGGCCTCTTACGAGCAGTACTTC. The gene calls are TRBV7-2 and TRBJ2-7; 8 positions agree with TRBD2. The CDR3 totals 16 residues. Germline CDR1 is SGHTA and CDR2 is FQGNSA. The J segment lost 4 bases and the V segment lost 0 bases, leaving 8 bases of the junction unmatched.

This clone was counted between two and nine times. V gene TRBV28 combines with J gene TRBJ2-6, with D possibly being TRBD2 (6 bases). Trimming took 9 bases from V and 0 from J, leaving 12 bases between them. There are 15 residues in the CDR3. CDR1 is MDHEN and CDR2 is SYDVKM in the germline V gene. CDR3 protein: CASIGGFSGANVLTF. CDR3 sequence (DNA): TGTGCCAGTATCGGAGGGTTCTCTGGGGCCAACGTCCTGACTTTC.

This clone has just a few counts. V gene TRBV10-2 combines with J gene TRBJ1-5; tentative D call: TRBD1 (6 bases). This CDR3 region has 13 residues. CDR1 WSHSY and CDR2 SAAADI come from the germline V gene. Between the trimmed V and J ends, which lost 7 bases and 8 bases, there was a span of 15 bases. In DNA form, the CDR3 reads TGCGCCAGCAATAATGGCAGGGGAGAGCCCCAGCATTTT. Protein: CASNNGRGEPQHF.

This rearrangement joins TRBV7-2 to TRBJ1-4; 10 bases align to TRBD1. With V trimmed by 7 bases and J by 8 bases, 4 bases remained unmatched. Germline CDR1 SGHTA, CDR2 FQGNSA. This CDR3 contains 13 residues. CDR3 sequence: CASNRDRGEKLFF. The CDR3 DNA follows: TGTGCCAGCAACCGGGACAGGGGAGAAAAACTGTTTTTT.

At least ten counts were recorded for this clone. The chain uses TRBV7-9 and TRBJ2-3; a possible D gene is TRBD2 (5 bases). The CDR3 totals 15 residues. Between the trimmed V and J ends, which lost 1 base and 1 base, there was a span of 9 bases. Germline CDR1 and CDR2: SEHNR and FQNEAQ (reference sequence). DNA for the CDR3: TGTGCCAGCAGCTTAGGCAGCGGACGCACAGATACGCAGTATTTT. Translating it yields CASSLGSGRTDTQYF.

The rearrangement uses TRBV30 and TRBJ2-5; D uncertain. Germline CDR1 and CDR2: GTSNPN and SVGIG (reference sequence). V was trimmed by 3 bases and J by 5 bases, leaving 13 bases between them. This CDR3 spans 13 amino acids. The CDR3 loop is CAWRPGPSETQYF. The CDR3 bases are TGTGCCTGGAGACCGGGCCCTTCCGAGACCCAGTACTTC.

The rearrangement links TRBV14 to TRBJ1-2, with TRBD1 identical over 10 bases. This CDR3 is 15 amino acids long. The germline gives CDR1 SGHDN, CDR2 FVKESK. J lost 5 bases, V lost 4 bases, and 7 bases had no gene match. CDR3 amino acids: CASSRTGQGLYGYTF. The CDR3, as DNA: TGTGCCAGCAGCCGAACGGGACAGGGGTTGTATGGCTACACCTTC.

The genes are TRBV6-1 and TRBJ1-2; D is unresolved. V shed 8 bases and J shed 4 bases, with 14 bases lying between them. The germline CDR1 and CDR2 sequences are MNHNS and SASEGT. This CDR3 spans 13 amino acids. CDR3 sequence: CASSLARIYGYTF. As DNA, the CDR3 is TGTGCCAGCTCTTTAGCCAGAATCTATGGCTACACCTTC.

The rearrangement uses TRBV28 and TRBJ2-7; D gene uncertain. The CDR3 is made up of 13 amino acids. Germline V lookup: CDR1 MDHEN, CDR2 SYDVKM. V lost 2 bases and J 9 bases, leaving 14 bases between the germline ends. CDR3 DNA sequence: TGTGCCAGCAGTTTAATTAGGCCCGCCGGGCAGTACTTC. Translating gives CASSLIRPAGQYF.

The chain uses TRBV5-8 and TRBJ1-3; D is unresolved. V dropped 1 base and J dropped 4 bases, with 12 bases sitting between them. This CDR3 contains 15 residues. Germline loops: CDR1 SGHTS, CDR2 YDEGEE. CDR3 region: CASSLRVIGGNTIYF. CDR3 nucleotides: TGTGCCAGCAGCTTGAGGGTCATCGGGGGAAACACCATATATTTT.

CDR3 coding DNA: TGTGCCATCAGTGAGTCCCCCCGGAGCTCCTACGAGCAGTACTTC. Amino acid sequence: CAISESPRSSYEQYF. The chain joins TRBV10-3 to TRBJ2-7; D not resolved. CDR1 and CDR2 from the germline V gene are ENHRY and SYGVKD. Trimming removed 0 bases at V and 0 bases at J, with 9 bases between. The CDR3 loop spans 15 amino acids.

This clone was seen more than once but under ten times. The chain uses TRBV2 and TRBJ1-1, with a tentative D call TRBD1 (6 bases). V was trimmed by 6 bases and J by 3 bases, leaving 14 bases between them. CDR3 size: 14 residues. Looked up from germline, CDR1 is SNHLY and CDR2 is FYNNEI. The CDR3 region is CASRGGQSHTEAFF. In nucleotides, the CDR3 is TGTGCCAGCAGAGGAGGACAGAGCCACACTGAAGCTTTCTTT.

This rearrangement joins TRBV6-5 to TRBJ1-3; D might be TRBD1 (5 bases). The ends were cut back, 6 bases at V and 1 base at J, with 10 bases in the middle. CDR1 and CDR2 from the germline V gene are MNHEY and SVGAGI. This CDR3 spans 14 amino acids. The CDR3 spells CASRKGMSGNTIYF. The CDR3 coding sequence is TGTGCCAGCAGAAAGGGGATGTCTGGAAACACCATATATTTT.

V usage is TRBV7-2 and J usage is TRBJ2-4, with 7 bases lining up with TRBD2. The germline CDR1 and CDR2 sequences are SGHTA and FQGNSA. Trimming at V came to 5 bases and at J to 7 bases, leaving 17 bases not matched to a gene. This CDR3 region has 17 residues. The DNA of the CDR3 is TGTGCCAGCAGCACCCACACCTTCGGCGGGGGAAGGAACATTCAGTACTTC. Translation gives CASSTHTFGGGRNIQYF.

The V call is TRBV28, the J call TRBJ2-7; a weak D match, TRBD2 (5 bases). Germline V lookup: CDR1 MDHEN, CDR2 SYDVKM. V lost 7 bases to trimming and J lost 1 base, with 8 bases between them. There are 12 residues in the CDR3. The CDR3 here is CASTTGSYEQYF. CDR3 nucleotides: TGTGCCAGCACCACGGGATCCTACGAGCAGTACTTC.

This sequence joins TRBV19 and TRBJ2-3, with 8 bases lining up with TRBD2. Trimming removed 5 bases from V and 2 bases from J; junction bases left unmatched: 6. The CDR3 has 15 residues. Germline CDR1 reads LNHDA; CDR2 reads SQIVND (reference sequence). The CDR3 is CASSQREGLTDTQYF. In DNA form, the CDR3 reads TGTGCCAGTAGTCAACGGGAGGGTCTCACAGATACGCAGTATTTT. The full variable domain, completed using reference TRBV19 and TRBJ2-3, is DGGITQSPKYLFRKEGQNVTLSCEQNLNHDAMYWYRQDPGQGLRLIYYSQIVNDFQKGDIAEGYSVSREKKESFPLTVTSAQKNPTAFYLCASSQREGLTDTQYFGPGTRLTVL.

This clone was seen a single time. The chain links TRBV15 to TRBJ2-3; tentative D call: TRBD1 (6 bases). This CDR3 is 14 amino acids long. Trimming took 7 bases from V and 1 from J, leaving 12 bases between them. Germline V gene sequence: CDR1 LNHNV, CDR2 YYDKDF (reference sequence). CDR3 loop: CATTRGGGTDTQYF. DNA for the CDR3: TGTGCCACCACCCGTGGGGGCGGCACAGATACGCAGTATTTT.

This chain links TRBV5-1 with TRBJ2-2; the D is unclear. V lost 9 bases and J lost 4, with 22 bases in between. CDR1 is SGHRS and CDR2 is YFSETQ in the germline V gene. This CDR3 region has 16 residues. The CDR3 here is CATRGSAPVGTGELFF. The CDR3 DNA reads TGCGCCACCAGAGGCTCGGCCCCGGTGGGCACCGGGGAGCTGTTTTTT.

V is TRBV2 and J is TRBJ2-7; no clear D. Trimming shortened V by 7 bases and J by 0 bases, and 13 bases separated the two germline ends. Germline lookup yields CDR1 SNHLY and CDR2 FYNNEI. This CDR3 is built from 14 residues. CDR3 sequence (DNA): TGTGCCAGCAAAAGGGATTCCAACTCCTACGAGCAGTACTTC. Its protein is CASKRDSNSYEQYF.

This clone was seen a few times. CDR3: CASSQTGGAADEQFF. The CDR3 coding sequence is TGCGCCAGCAGCCAGACCGGAGGGGCGGCAGATGAGCAGTTCTTC. The rearrangement links TRBV4-1 to TRBJ2-1; D is perhaps TRBD2 (6 bases). With 3 bases removed from V and 8 bases from J, the gap between germline ends came to 17 bases. The CDR3 contains 15 residues. Germline-derived CDR1 and CDR2 are MGHRA and YSYEKL.

This chain connects TRBV19 to TRBJ1-5, with D possibly TRBD1 on 5 matching bases. The CDR3 is 15 residues long. Germline-derived CDR1 and CDR2 are LNHDA and SQIVND (reference sequence). Between the trimmed V and J ends, which lost 3 bases and 4 bases, there was a span of 13 bases. Here the CDR3 reads CASSIAGSRNQPQHF. In nucleotides, the CDR3 is TGTGCCAGTAGTATCGCAGGGTCCAGAAATCAGCCCCAGCATTTT. Together with reference TRBV19 and TRBJ1-5, the CDR3 gives the full variable domain: DGGITQSPKYLFRKEGQNVTLSCEQNLNHDAMYWYRQDPGQGLRLIYYSQIVNDFQKGDIAEGYSVSREKKESFPLTVTSAQKNPTAFYLCASSIAGSRNQPQHFGDGTRLSIL.

With regard to this clone: This may stem from a read error, because a much larger clone lies one nucleotide away. The chain has TRBV5-1 and TRBJ2-7; 12 nucleotides match TRBD1. Unmatched junction bases numbered 3, after V lost 3 bases and J lost 5 bases. The CDR3 runs to 14 residues. The germline V gene encodes CDR1 SGHRS and CDR2 YFSETQ. The CDR3 region has the DNA TGCGCCAGCAGCTCCGGGACAGGGGGCGACGAGCAGTACTTC. The encoded protein is CASSSGTGGDEQYF.

This chain uses TRBV6-6 with TRBJ2-1; 13 bases line up with TRBD2. J gave up 7 bases and V 6 bases, and 6 bases lay outside the gene matches. Germline CDR1 reads MNHNY; CDR2 reads SVGAGI (reference sequence). This CDR3 has 15 residues. The CDR3 nucleotides are TGTGCCAGCAGGTCAACTAGCGGGGGGGTGAATGAGCAGTTCTTC. This gives the protein CASRSTSGGVNEQFF.